This T cell receptor (beta chain) comes out of a study of immune aging and cytomegalovirus after organ transplant (TCRdb year 2021). About the investigation overall: Three-drug immunosuppression with prednisone, tacrolimus, and mycophenolate was given to all transplant recipients. What the work shows at the level of the full study, not this receptor alone: Following viremia, aged-phenotype cells rose post-transplant in clones of any size, with the rise occurring earlier in large clones (days 200-264) than in small clones. A larger share of large clones was made up of TEMRA cells, and in the seven largest clones (roughly 2,000 cells) aged and TEMRA cells were gained while TCM cells were lost. CD57 was not measured in the sequencing data, so a conservative gene-based aging definition was used instead.

Counted from cysteine to phenylalanine, this CDR3 has 16 amino acids. CDR3 DNA is the only sequence kept; it has 48 bases, read in frame from the first base. V is reduced by 0 bases and J by 4 bases, leaving a spacing of 15 bases between them. The germline V gene (reference sequence) specifies SEHNR as CDR1 and FQNEAQ as CDR2. The sample's time point, from its label and the paper: five sample-tagged time points from pre-transplant (day -1) to day 368 post-transplant, pooled. After thawing, PBMC were stimulated with a CMV IE-1 overlapping peptide library for 12 to 13 hours, with no transport inhibitors added. After being thawed and rested overnight, the cells were stimulated in R10 medium along with CD28/CD49d costimulation. The IE-1 peptide library was composed of 15-amino-acid peptides with overlaps of 11 amino acids. Samples from each time point were barcoded using BD Single-Cell Multiplexing Kit Sample Tags, then pooled and stained with oligo-conjugated anti-CD45RA and sorting antibodies. A BD FACSAria III was used to sort CMV-responsive CD8+CD137+ and CD4+CD154+ T cells at 4-way purity. Blood was drawn into EDTA vacutainers and was processed by Ficoll gradient within 1-24 hours.

Library preparation used single-cell sequencing. The sample was run on an Illumina NovaSeq 6000. The BD Rhapsody Targeted mRNA and AbSeq Reagent Kit, in a microwell format, was used for cell capture and library preparation. The libraries included TCR, sample tags, AbSeq, and targeted mRNA drawn from the Human T-Cell Expression Panel together with custom TOX and TOX2 primers. Libraries were sequenced on an Illumina NovaSeq. The source study handled its data this way. The analysis covered 10468 cells in total, of which 7,000 to 8,500 were CD8 T cells and some 4,000 were CD8 T cells with an identifiable TCR CDR3. On the Seven Bridges Genomics platform, raw data were run through the BD Rhapsody Targeted Analysis Pipeline with V(D)J processing. Quality control, Sample Tag demultiplexing with Lex-BDSMK, clone identification with VDJ Explorer, and Seurat clustering were performed in SeqGeq 1.6.0. Clones making up <1% of CD8 T cells were classified as non-expanded, and clones making up >2.5% of the sample were classified as clonal expansions. The raw public reads went through TCRdb reprocessing: fastp at Q25, MiXCR clone calling, in-frame beta chains kept. Under each unique CDR3 protein, matching rows form one entry showing the most common genes and DNA. TCRdb assigned the V and J calls; the authors' analysis was not used. The sample table holds roughly 20,000 distinct CDR3 sequences, of which about a third were seen once. Less than 30% of the sample goes to the ten largest clones.

In its sample, this clonotype comes out as medium-sized (0.01 to 0.1%). Its antigen remains unidentified. Nothing much larger sits one base from this clone, and base qualities are not available. The material was CMV peptide-activated CD4+ and CD8+ T cells sorted from blood, obtained at five time points, pooled. What this sample's cell subset or site label stands for: sorted CD8+CD137+ and CD4+CD154+ T cells after 12 h CMV IE-1 peptide stimulation. This clonotype originated in a female donor who had a heart transplant and CMV viremia. The chain is made from TRBV7-9 and TRBJ2-5, with no reliable assignment of the D segment. CDR3 region: CASSLALIPGRETQYF. The bases read TGTGCCAGCAGCTTAGCGCTAATCCCAGGAAGAGAGACCCAGTACTTC.